Following are 4 T cell receptor beta chains from one sample sequenced in a study of T cell changes during pregnancy in multiple sclerosis. Sequencing was performed with immunoSEQ multiplex PCR; in TCRdb, only in-frame clones are kept and a portion is missing. The sample comprises 35,000 to 45,000 clones, 90% of which are singletons, and over 0.4% rests with the top ten. The material sequenced was CD4+ T cells from peripheral blood mononuclear cells, taken in the first trimester of pregnancy. These receptors were collected from a female donor in good health, enrolled as a control in a pregnancy study.

The chain uses TRBV5-8 and TRBJ2-1; 8 bases match TRBD2. The CDR3 is 19 residues long. The V gene end was trimmed by 4 bases and the J gene end by 8 bases; junction bases not matched to a gene: 23. Germline values: CDR1 SGHTS, CDR2 YDEGEE. The CDR3 here is CASSTGLAHSRGGLDEQFF. In DNA form, the CDR3 reads TGTGCCAGCAGCACGGGTCTTGCCCACTCCCGGGGGGGCTTGGATGAGCAGTTCTTC.

This clone was seen a few times. The rearrangement links TRBV2 to TRBJ1-6; TRBD1 matches 7 bases. V shed 8 bases and J 8 bases; nucleotides not matched to a gene: 6. This CDR3 is built from 13 residues. Germline V gene data show CDR1 as SNHLY and CDR2 as FYNNEI. CDR3 in DNA: TGTGCCAGCTCGGGACAGACTTATTCACCCCTCCACTTT. It is translated as CASSGQTYSPLHF.

V gene TRBV6-5 combines with J gene TRBJ1-1; 7 bases align to TRBD1. CDR1 and CDR2 from the germline V gene are MNHEY and SVGAGI. This CDR3 has 14 residues. Unmatched junction bases numbered 4, after V lost 2 bases and J lost 4 bases. CDR3 coding DNA: TGTGCCAGCAGTTACAATCCAGGGGGCACTGAAGCTTTCTTT. It translates to CASSYNPGGTEAFF.

The CDR3 is CASSLIVRAGEQFF. CDR3 bases: TGTGCCAGCAGCTTAATTGTGAGGGCCGGTGAGCAGTTCTTC. The chain joins TRBV7-6 to TRBJ2-1; D is possibly TRBD2 (5 bases). Germline V gene lookup returns CDR1 SGHVS and CDR2 FNYEAQ. V lost 2 bases and J lost 9, with 14 bases in between. This CDR3 has 14 residues. The full variable domain, with the rest looked up from reference TRBV7-6 and TRBJ2-1, is GAGVSQSPRYKVTKRGQDVALRCDPISGHVSLYWYRQALGQGPEFLTYFNYEAQQDKSGLPNDRFSAERPEGSISTLTIQRTEQRDSAMYRCASSLIVRAGEQFFGPGTRLTVL.